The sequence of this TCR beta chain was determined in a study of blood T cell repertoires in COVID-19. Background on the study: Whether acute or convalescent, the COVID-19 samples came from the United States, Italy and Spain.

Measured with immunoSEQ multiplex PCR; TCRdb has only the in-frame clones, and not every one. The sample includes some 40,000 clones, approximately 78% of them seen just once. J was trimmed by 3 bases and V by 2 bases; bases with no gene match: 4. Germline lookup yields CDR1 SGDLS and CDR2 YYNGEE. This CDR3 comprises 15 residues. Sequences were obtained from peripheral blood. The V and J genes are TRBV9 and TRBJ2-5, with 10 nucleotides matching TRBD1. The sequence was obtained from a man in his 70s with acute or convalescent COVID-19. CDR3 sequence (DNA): TGTGCCAGCAGCGTCCGGGACAGGGGTAAAGAGACCCAGTACTTC. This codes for CASSVRDRGKETQYF.